Listed below are T cell receptor beta chains from one sample, sequenced in a study of T-cell reconstitution after alpha-beta-depleted transplantation in children. TCRdb independently ran MiXCR on the PCR reads; one entry per CDR3 protein. In the table there are 250,000 to 300,000 distinct CDR3 sequences, around 7.3% of which are singletons. This specimen was peripheral blood, taken 360 days after TCRalphabeta/CD19-depleted stem cell transplant. Receptor source: a female patient aged 2-15 years who had a stem cell transplant for Fanconi anemia, so the T cells may come from the graft donor. Both conserved end residues are part of each CDR3. D genes are given only for firm matches. Not all rows give a size; the values are once, few, many and, for expanded clones, a class.

clone size	J gene	D gene	V gene	CDR3 DNA	CDR3 protein
.	TRBJ1-1	.	TRBV6-2/TRBV6-3	TGTGCCAGCAGTTGGTCCAGGGTTGGGACTGAAGCTTTCTTT	CASSWSRVGTEAFF
.	TRBJ2-7	TRBD2	TRBV18	TGTGCCAGCTCACCTTTAGCGGGGGACCACGAGCAGTACTTC	CASSPLAGDHEQYF
many	TRBJ1-2	TRBD1	TRBV5-1	TGCGCCAGCAGCTTGGGCCGACAGGGGGCGAAAGGCTACACCTTC	CASSLGRQGAKGYTF
many	TRBJ2-3	.	TRBV7-6	TGTGCCAGCAGCTTAGGAGTCAGCCAGCAGTATTTT	CASSLGVSQQYF
few	TRBJ2-1	.	TRBV7-6	TGTGCCAGCAGCTTAGATCTGAACTTTTGGGCCGCAGAGCAGTTCTTC	CASSLDLNFWAAEQFF
many	TRBJ1-4	.	TRBV5-5	TGTGCCAGCAGCTCCCCACTGACTACTAATGAAAAACTGTTTTTT	CASSSPLTTNEKLFF
.	TRBJ1-2	.	TRBV6-1	TGTGCCAGCAGTGATCACAGAGGAGTGGGGAACTATGGCTACACCTTC	CASSDHRGVGNYGYTF
.	TRBJ2-1	.	TRBV19	TGTGCCAGTAGTATTTTCGGGACCCCACCCTACAATGAGCAGTTCTTC	CASSIFGTPPYNEQFF
.	TRBJ2-3	TRBD1	TRBV18	TGTGCCAGCTCACTCTTGATCCGGGACAGGAGGACAGATACGCAGTATTTT	CASSLLIRDRRTDTQYF
many	TRBJ2-3	.	TRBV12-3/TRBV12-4	TGTGCCAGCAGCCCAATCACAGATACGCAGTATTTT	CASSPITDTQYF
many	TRBJ1-1	.	TRBV12-3/TRBV12-4	TGTGCCAGCAGTCCCAGGACTCTCTGGCGCACTGAAGCTTTCTTT	CASSPRTLWRTEAFF
many	TRBJ2-5	TRBD2	TRBV20-1	TGCAGTGCAGATCGGGGGGGCGGGGTTGAGACCCAGTACTTC	CSADRGGGVETQYF
few	TRBJ1-2	.	TRBV7-2	TGTGCCAGCAGCTTGCTGGGGGCAGGGAGAGTTGTGGGCTACACCTTC	CASSLLGAGRVVGYTF
many	TRBJ2-5	.	TRBV10-1	TGCGCCAGCAGTGAGTCTGGGAATAGGGAGACCCAGTACTTC	CASSESGNRETQYF
many	TRBJ2-7	.	TRBV4-3	TGCGCCAGCAGCCAACGCCGGGACGGTACCTACGAGCAGTACTTC	CASSQRRDGTYEQYF
many	TRBJ2-1	.	TRBV27	TGTGCCAGCAGGCCTGGGGTATCCTACAATGAGCAGTTCTTC	CASRPGVSYNEQFF
many	TRBJ2-3	.	TRBV6-1	TGTGCCAGCAGTGTATTGGCTAGCGGCACAGATACGCAGTATTTT	CASSVLASGTDTQYF
many	TRBJ2-7	TRBD1	TRBV20-1	TGCAGTGCTAGAGAGGGGACAGGGCACTACGAGCAGTACTTC	CSAREGTGHYEQYF
many	TRBJ2-3	TRBD2	TRBV6-1	TGTGCCAGCGGGTTAGCGGGGGGCTCAGATACGCAGTATTTT	CASGLAGGSDTQYF
many	TRBJ2-7	TRBD1	TRBV28	TGTGCCAGCAGTTTAGGGACAGTGATGGGTATGAGAGGGGAGCAGTACTTC	CASSLGTVMGMRGEQYF
few	TRBJ2-1	TRBD2	TRBV13	TGTGCCAGCAGAGCTGCGGAGCGGGGTCGGGAGGAGCAGTTCTTC	CASRAAERGREEQFF
many	TRBJ2-3	TRBD2	TRBV5-1	TGCGCCAGCAGCTCAGGACTAGCGGGGGACACAGATACGCAGTATTTT	CASSSGLAGDTDTQYF
.	TRBJ1-1	.	TRBV3-1	TGTACCAGCAGCGCGGGGCCTGAAGCTTTCTTT	CTSSAGPEAFF
.	TRBJ2-2	TRBD1	TRBV24-1	TGTGCCACCAGTGATTTACCTACAGGGGTCGGGGAGCTGTTTTTT	CATSDLPTGVGELFF
.	TRBJ2-1	.	TRBV14	TGTGCCAGCAGCCGCCGGTTGTACTCCTACAATGAGCAGTTCTTC	CASSRRLYSYNEQFF
many	TRBJ2-7	TRBD2	TRBV20-1	TGCAGTGCTCCCGGACTAGCGGGGGAGTACGAGCAGTACTTC	CSAPGLAGEYEQYF
few	TRBJ1-2	.	TRBV2	TGTGCCAGCAGTATCCAGCGTGCTAACTATGGCTACACCTTC	CASSIQRANYGYTF
few	TRBJ2-7	.	TRBV9	TGTGCCAGCAGCGTAGGGGCCCAATCCTACGAGCAGTACTTC	CASSVGAQSYEQYF
few	TRBJ2-7	TRBD1	TRBV5-6	TGTGCCAGCAGCTTGGCCGAGGGGGCAGGGCAGTACTTC	CASSLAEGAGQYF
.	TRBJ1-1	TRBD1	TRBV9	TGTGCCAGCAGCGGCAGGGGGTTGAACACTGAAGCTTTCTTT	CASSGRGLNTEAFF
many	TRBJ2-2	TRBD1	TRBV12-3/TRBV12-4	TGTGCCAGCAGTGCCCGTTATCGACAGGGCGTACTCACCGGGGAGCTGTTTTTT	CASSARYRQGVLTGELFF
many	TRBJ2-2	.	TRBV7-9	TGTGCCAGCACCCCTCCGGGGGGAGGGGGCGCCACCGGGGAGCTGTTTTTT	CASTPPGGGGATGELFF
many	TRBJ2-2	.	TRBV28	TGTGCCAGCCAGAGTTGGGCCGGGGAGCTGTTTTTT	CASQSWAGELFF
.	TRBJ2-1	.	TRBV7-6	TGTGCCAGCAGCTCCCCCCCGGACAATGAGCAGTTCTTC	CASSSPPDNEQFF
few	TRBJ2-3	.	TRBV7-3	TGTGCCAGCAGCTTAACCGCCTATGATACGCAGTATTTT	CASSLTAYDTQYF
many	TRBJ2-5	.	TRBV12-3/TRBV12-4	TGTGCCAGCAGTTCCTACCAGGGAGGCCAAGAGACCCAGTACTTC	CASSSYQGGQETQYF
few	TRBJ2-7	.	TRBV28	TGTGCCGCAAGTGGACGGAAGAATCCTTATGAGCAGTACTTC	CAASGRKNPYEQYF
many	TRBJ2-7	.	TRBV6-5	TGTGCCAGCAGTTACTTGAGCGAGCAGTACTTC	CASSYLSEQYF
many	TRBJ1-2	.	TRBV20-1	TGCAGTGCCAGCGATCGGGGCTACACCTTC	CSASDRGYTF
few	TRBJ2-1	.	TRBV6-2/TRBV6-3	TGTGCCAGCGGACGGGACCCCCGAGACGAATTCTTC	CASGRDPRDEFF
many	TRBJ1-1	.	TRBV6-1	TGTGCCAGCAGCTCACCCCACGGGCGGAGCACTGAAGCTTTCTTT	CASSSPHGRSTEAFF
.	TRBJ2-5	TRBD2	TRBV19	TGTGCCAGTAGTATATTCGGGAGGGGTCAAGAGACCCAGTACTTC	CASSIFGRGQETQYF
few	TRBJ2-5	TRBD2	TRBV7-3	TGTGCCAGCAGCTCAGAGGGACTAGCGGGAGTCGGAGAGACCCAGTACTTC	CASSSEGLAGVGETQYF
many	TRBJ2-7	.	TRBV20-1	TGCAGTGCTAGACGGATCTCCTACGAGCAGTACTTC	CSARRISYEQYF
many	TRBJ2-1	.	TRBV27	TGTGCCAGCAGTTTATCCGACGGGAATGAGCAGTTCTTC	CASSLSDGNEQFF
few	TRBJ1-4	TRBD1	TRBV5-1	TGCGCCAGCAGCGTGGGACAGGGGACTAATGAAAAACTGTTTTTT	CASSVGQGTNEKLFF
many	TRBJ2-3	.	TRBV7-9	TGTGCCAGCAGCTTGGGCAGCCTCTACACAGATACGCAGTATTTT	CASSLGSLYTDTQYF